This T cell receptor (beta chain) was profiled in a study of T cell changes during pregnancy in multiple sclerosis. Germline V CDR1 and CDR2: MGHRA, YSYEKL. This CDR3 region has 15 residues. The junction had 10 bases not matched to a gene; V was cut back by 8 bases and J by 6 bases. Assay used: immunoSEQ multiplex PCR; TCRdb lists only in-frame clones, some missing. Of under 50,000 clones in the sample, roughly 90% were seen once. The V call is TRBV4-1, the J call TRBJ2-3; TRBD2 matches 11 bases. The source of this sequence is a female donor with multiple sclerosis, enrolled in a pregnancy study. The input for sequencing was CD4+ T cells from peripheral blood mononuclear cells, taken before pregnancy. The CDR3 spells CASRISGGAGDTQYF. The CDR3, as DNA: TGCGCCAGCCGTATTAGCGGGGGGGCGGGGGATACGCAGTATTTT.